These 28 T cell receptor beta chains were sequenced from one sample in a study of cytomegalovirus exposure and HLA in healthy donors. The PCR used 60 Vbeta and 13 Jbeta primers. Produced via immunoSEQ multiplex PCR; TCRdb's table is partial and in-frame only. The sample has 150,000 or so clones; roughly 77% are singletons. Sample: PBMCs. The source of these receptors is a man aged 25-45 years in good health and CMV-seropositive.

V and J are TRBV12-5 and TRBJ2-2, with D possibly being TRBD1 (6 bases). Deletions cut 6 bases from V and 7 bases from J, with 18 bases between. Germline V gene lookup returns CDR1 LGHNT and CDR2 FRNRAP. The CDR3 is 15 amino acids. The CDR3 DNA reads as TGTGCTAGTGGCCTACCGGCAGGGGTATACGGGGAGCTGTTTTTT. It is translated as CASGLPAGVYGELFF.

The rearrangement joins TRBV5-1 to TRBJ2-5; TRBD2 agrees at 11 bases. V lost 1 base to trimming and J lost 2 bases; unmatched junction nucleotides: 4. There are 16 residues in the CDR3. Per the germline V gene, CDR1 is SGHRS and CDR2 is YFSETQ. In nucleotides, the CDR3 is TGCGCCAGCAGCTTGATGACTAGCGGGGTGCAAGAGACCCAGTACTTC. Translation: CASSLMTSGVQETQYF.

V and J are TRBV18 and TRBJ1-5; 12 nucleotides align to TRBD1. Looked up from germline, CDR1 is KGHSH and CDR2 is LQKENI. There are 18 residues in the CDR3. V was clipped by 0 bases and J by 2 bases; unmatched bases: 5. The DNA for the CDR3 is TGTGCCAGCTCACCACCCGGGACAGGGGGCATGGGCAATCAGCCCCAGCATTTT. It is translated as CASSPPGTGGMGNQPQHF.

V usage is TRBV7-8 and J usage is TRBJ2-1, with D maybe TRBD1 (6 bases). The CDR3 has 17 amino acids. The germline CDR1 and CDR2 sequences are SGHVS and FQNEAQ. Trimming shortened V by 0 bases and J by 0 bases, and 12 bases separated the two germline ends. Written as DNA, the CDR3 is TGTGCCAGCAGCTTAGCGCCTTCGGGACACTCCTACAATGAGCAGTTCTTC. It specifies CASSLAPSGHSYNEQFF.

There are a few counts of this clone. V and J are TRBV9 and TRBJ2-7; TRBD2 matches at 11 bases. CDR1 and CDR2 (germline): SGDLS, YYNGEE. This CDR3 has 15 amino acids. V shed 0 bases, J shed 3 bases, and the junction held 2 bases outside the gene matches. In DNA, the CDR3 is TGTGCCAGCAGCGTAGACCTAGCGGGGGGCTACGAGCAGTACTTC. It is translated as CASSVDLAGGYEQYF.

J is TRBJ2-5 and V is TRBV7-8; 7 bases agree with TRBD2. Trimming took 8 bases from V and 5 from J; bases not matched to a gene: 11. The CDR3 covers 14 residues. The germline V gene has CDR1 SGHVS and CDR2 FQNEAQ. The CDR3 protein is CASGPGREWETQYF. The CDR3, as DNA: TGTGCCAGCGGTCCCGGGCGGGAGTGGGAGACCCAGTACTTC. The complete variable domain, with remaining parts taken from reference TRBV7-8 and TRBJ2-5, reads GAGVSQSPRYKVAKRGQDVALRCDPISGHVSLFWYQQALGQGPEFLTYFQNEAQLDKSGLPSDRFFAERPEGSVSTLKIQRTQQEDSAVYLCASGPGREWETQYFGPGTRLLVL.

To note about this clone: The sample holds other DNA sequences that translate to the same CDR3. The chain combines TRBV2 with TRBJ1-2; tentative D call: TRBD1 (5 bases). CDR1 is SNHLY and CDR2 is FYNNEI in the germline V gene. The CDR3 length is 12 residues. V was pared by 2 bases and J by 5 bases, with 6 bases between. The CDR3 DNA sequence: TGTGCCAGCAGTGAACAGGGATATGGCTACACCTTC. It is translated as CASSEQGYGYTF.

This chain links TRBV9 with TRBJ2-2; D may be TRBD1 (6 bases). The CDR3 runs 16 residues. V was pared by 2 bases and J by 5 bases, with 16 bases between. Germline CDR1 reads SGDLS; CDR2 reads YYNGEE. This CDR3 reads CASSVTGNRETGELFF. The CDR3 DNA sequence: TGTGCCAGCAGCGTCACAGGGAATAGGGAGACCGGGGAGCTGTTTTTT. The complete variable domain, with remaining parts taken from reference TRBV9 and TRBJ2-2, reads DSGVTQTPKHLITATGQRVTLRCSPRSGDLSVYWYQQSLDQGLQFLIQYYNGEERAKGNILERFSAQQFPDLHSELNLSSLELGDSALYFCASSVTGNRETGELFFGEGSRLTVL.

The chain recombines TRBV7-9 with TRBJ2-3, with D possibly matching TRBD1 (6 bases). Germline assignment: CDR1 SEHNR and CDR2 FQNEAQ (reference sequence). Trimming pared 7 bases from V and 6 bases from J, leaving 14 bases between. CDR3 length: 13 amino acids. CDR3 loop: CASNRDIPDTQYF. The CDR3 DNA is TGTGCCAGCAACCGGGACATCCCCGATACGCAGTATTTT.

The genes are TRBV5-4 and TRBJ1-1; D perhaps matches TRBD1 (6 bases). Trimming took 5 bases from V and 1 from J, leaving 15 bases between them. The CDR3 covers 15 residues. Germline lookup yields CDR1 SGHNT and CDR2 YYREEE (reference sequence). CDR3 nucleotide sequence: TGTGCCAGCAGTACACCAACAGGGCGGAACACTGAAGCTTTCTTT. It yields the protein CASSTPTGRNTEAFF.

CDR3 sequence: CASSSSGNRNEQYF. The CDR3, as DNA: TGTGCCAGCAGTTCTAGCGGGAACAGAAACGAGCAGTACTTC. The chain is built from TRBV11-1 and TRBJ2-7; 9 positions match TRBD2. After removal of 6 bases from V and 5 bases from J, the junction contained 8 bases not matched to a gene. The CDR3 consists of 14 residues. CDR1 is SGHAT, CDR2 FQDESV, per germline (reference sequence). Variable domain in full (rest from reference TRBV11-1 and TRBJ2-7): EAEVAQSPRYKITEKSQAVAFWCDPISGHATLYWYRQILGQGPELLVQFQDESVVDDSQLPKDRFSAERLKGVDSTLKIQPAELGDSAMYLCASSSSGNRNEQYFGPGTRLTVT.

The V call is TRBV7-9, the J call TRBJ2-7; the D gene is possibly TRBD2 (7 bases). The CDR3 extends over 14 amino acids. With 8 bases removed from V and 5 bases from J, the gap between germline ends came to 19 bases. Germline assignment: CDR1 SEHNR and CDR2 FQNEAQ (reference sequence). CDR3: CASSGGRGFNEQYF. The CDR3 DNA reads as TGTGCCAGCTCCGGGGGGCGGGGGTTCAACGAGCAGTACTTC.

The chain joins TRBV7-9 to TRBJ2-1; 7 bases align to TRBD1. Germline CDR1 reads SEHNR; CDR2 reads FQNEAQ (reference sequence). The CDR3 has 15 residues. Trimming at V came to 2 bases and at J to 8 bases, leaving 9 bases not matched to a gene. The CDR3 spells CASSLKGGPTDEQFF. In nucleotides, the CDR3 is TGTGCCAGCAGCTTAAAAGGGGGCCCCACGGATGAGCAGTTCTTC.

This clone occurred a few times. The V call is TRBV19, the J call TRBJ1-5, with a weak D call TRBD1 (5 bases). This CDR3 contains 15 residues. Germline loops: CDR1 LNHDA, CDR2 SQIVND (reference sequence). The ends were cut back, 5 bases at V and 0 bases at J, with 11 bases in the middle. This chain's CDR3 is CASSRGGTSNQPQHF. DNA of the CDR3: TGTGCCAGTAGTCGCGGGGGAACTAGCAATCAGCCCCAGCATTTT.

The chain couples TRBV13 to TRBJ2-7; D gene uncertain. The CDR3 runs 15 residues. V dropped 1 base and J dropped 0 bases, with 10 bases sitting between them. Germline-derived CDR1 and CDR2 are PRHDT and FYEKMQ (reference sequence). The CDR3 DNA follows: TGTGCCAGCAGCTTAGCAGACTGGAGCTCCTACGAGCAGTACTTC. This encodes CASSLADWSSYEQYF.

Written as DNA, the CDR3 is TGTGCCAGCAGGCGTAGCGGGGGTGGGGAGACCCAGTACTTC. Amino acids: CASRRSGGGETQYF. J is TRBJ2-5 and V is TRBV6-1; 9 bases align to TRBD2. This CDR3 region has 14 residues. The J segment lost 5 bases and the V segment lost 6 bases, leaving 7 bases of the junction unmatched. CDR1 is MNHNS and CDR2 is SASEGT in the germline V gene.

This clone has a handful of counts. V and J are TRBV28 and TRBJ2-1; D is perhaps TRBD1 (5 bases). This CDR3 has 16 amino acids. The V end lost 1 base, the J end lost 0 bases, and 10 bases lay between the germline ends. Germline V lookup: CDR1 MDHEN, CDR2 SYDVKM. CDR3: CASSLSTASSYNEQFF. The CDR3 nucleotides read TGTGCCAGCAGTTTATCGACAGCTAGCTCCTACAATGAGCAGTTCTTC.

CDR3 bases: TGCGCCAGCAGCAAAAACCAACTAGCGGGAGGCGATGAGCAGTTCTTC. Residues: CASSKNQLAGGDEQFF. The V and J genes are TRBV4-1 and TRBJ2-1; 12 nucleotides match TRBD2. J lost 8 bases, V lost 5 bases, and 10 bases had no gene match. The germline V gene has CDR1 MGHRA and CDR2 YSYEKL. The CDR3 runs to 16 residues.

The chain carries TRBV13 and TRBJ2-5; 9 nucleotides align to TRBD1. The CDR3 extends over 15 amino acids. CDR1 and CDR2 (germline): PRHDT, FYEKMQ (reference sequence). The trim removed 4 bases at V and 4 bases at J, leaving 7 bases unmatched. The CDR3 DNA sequence: TGTGCCAGCAGCTACGGACAGGGGCGGAGAGAGACCCAGTACTTC. This encodes CASSYGQGRRETQYF.

This clone was observed a few times. The rearrangement links TRBV5-4 to TRBJ2-3; TRBD1 matches 9 bases. Germline trimming cut 7 bases from V and 3 bases from J; bases unmatched to any gene: 9. Germline CDR1 is SGHNT and CDR2 is YYREEE (reference sequence). The CDR3 runs 15 residues. The DNA of the CDR3 is TGTGCCAGCCACCCGGGGGGACAGGGTACAGATACGCAGTATTTT. Translation: CASHPGGQGTDTQYF.

CDR3 amino acids: CASSWQGGTDTQYF. The CDR3 bases are TGCGCCAGCAGCTGGCAGGGCGGCACAGATACGCAGTATTTT. This chain links TRBV5-1 with TRBJ2-3, with TRBD1 as a possible D gene (5 bases). The germline V gene encodes CDR1 SGHRS and CDR2 YFSETQ. The CDR3 has 14 residues. V was trimmed by 3 bases and J by 1 base, leaving 9 bases between them. The complete variable domain, with remaining parts taken from reference TRBV5-1 and TRBJ2-3, reads KAGVTQTPRYLIKTRGQQVTLSCSPISGHRSVSWYQQTPGQGLQFLFEYFSETQRNKGNFPGRFSGRQFSNSRSEMNVSTLELGDSALYLCASSWQGGTDTQYFGPGTRLTVL.

The chain has TRBV6-1 and TRBJ1-5; a possible D gene is TRBD1 (5 bases). The CDR3 is made up of 14 amino acids. Germline lookup yields CDR1 MNHNS and CDR2 SASEGT. Trimming left V 1 base short and J 7 bases short, with 11 bases between. DNA for the CDR3: TGTGCCAGCAGTGAAGATTCAGGGATCCAGCCCCAGCATTTT. This gives the protein CASSEDSGIQPQHF.

The V gene is TRBV6-5, the J gene TRBJ1-4; D gene uncertain. V shed 7 bases and J shed 5 bases, with 8 bases lying between them. The V gene's germline CDR1 is MNHEY and CDR2 SVGAGI. The CDR3 has 12 amino acids. The CDR3 nucleotides are TGTGCCAGCACGTCAGTGAATGAAAAACTGTTTTTT. Translated, it gives CASTSVNEKLFF.

The chain joins TRBV7-8 to TRBJ2-7; D perhaps matches TRBD1 (6 bases). The germline V gene has CDR1 SGHVS and CDR2 FQNEAQ. The CDR3 totals 15 residues. V lost 4 bases, J lost 1 base, and 14 bases lay in between. This chain's CDR3 is CASSYLTGPSYEQYF. In DNA, the CDR3 is TGTGCCAGCAGCTACCTGACAGGACCTTCCTACGAGCAGTACTTC.

The gene calls are TRBV13 and TRBJ2-5, with D possibly TRBD1 on 7 matching bases. This CDR3 is built from 14 residues. Germline loops: CDR1 PRHDT, CDR2 FYEKMQ (reference sequence). Trimming left V 0 bases short and J 4 bases short, with 9 bases between. The CDR3 DNA follows: TGTGCCAGCAGCTTAGGCCAGGGGGGAGAGACCCAGTACTTC. Translating it yields CASSLGQGGETQYF.

This chain uses TRBV7-2 with TRBJ2-7, with 7 bases matching TRBD2. The CDR3 is 15 amino acids. The junction had 11 bases not matched to a gene; V was cut back by 8 bases and J by 1 base. Per germline, CDR1 SGHTA and CDR2 FQGNSA. In DNA, the CDR3 is TGTGCCAGCGTCTTAGTCGGGGGGAGATCCTACGAGCAGTACTTC. It specifies CASVLVGGRSYEQYF.

The chain joins TRBV7-2 to TRBJ1-1; D gene uncertain. V lost 7 bases and J 0 bases, leaving 9 bases between the germline ends. This CDR3 is built from 13 residues. CDR1 and CDR2 from the germline V gene are SGHTA and FQGNSA. CDR3 loop: CASNFQMNTEAFF. CDR3 DNA sequence: TGTGCCAGCAACTTTCAGATGAACACTGAAGCTTTCTTT.

The chain has TRBV7-2 and TRBJ2-5, with 10 nucleotides matching TRBD2. Germline values: CDR1 SGHTA, CDR2 FQGNSA. The CDR3 is 15 amino acids. J gave up 5 bases and V 3 bases, and 6 bases lay outside the gene matches. CDR3 DNA sequence: TGTGCCAGCAGCTTGCTAGCGGGGGAGAGGGAGACCCAGTACTTC. It codes for CASSLLAGERETQYF.